This T cell receptor beta chain appears in the sequencing data of a study of T-cell reconstitution after alpha-beta-depleted transplantation in children. Study outcomes and limitations: Diversity and T-cell counts at one year after transplant derived mostly from new T cells. Certain patients had high TCRbeta diversity at day 60, and it came from recipient T cells and thymic progenitors that survived. About two months after transplant, alpha-beta T cells reportedly came from several hundred expanded graft clones.

Per the germline V gene, CDR1 is SGHRS and CDR2 is YFSETQ. The ends were cut back, 0 bases at V and 3 bases at J, with 7 bases in the middle. There are 15 residues in the CDR3. This clonotype came up many times. Its antigen is currently unknown. TCRbeta library construction was performed incorporating unique molecular identifiers. One entry per CDR3 protein results from TCRdb running MiXCR on the PCR reads. The table lists 140,000 to 150,000 distinct CDR3 sequences, 8.5% to 10% of them singletons, with 15% to 20% in the top ten. The source is a female patient aged 2 to 10 who had a stem cell transplant for congenital amegakaryocytic thrombocytopenia, so the T cells may come from the graft donor. This chain connects TRBV5-1 to TRBJ1-6; D is undetermined. The specimen comprised PBMCs, mostly from graft donor cells, sampled 180 days after TCRalphabeta/CD19-depleted stem cell transplant. Here the CDR3 reads CASSLEGIYNSPLHF. In DNA, the CDR3 is TGCGCCAGCAGCTTGGAAGGGATCTATAATTCACCCCTCCACTTT. Filled out from reference TRBV5-1 and TRBJ1-6, the complete variable domain reads KAGVTQTPRYLIKTRGQQVTLSCSPISGHRSVSWYQQTPGQGLQFLFEYFSETQRNKGNFPGRFSGRQFSNSRSEMNVSTLELGDSALYLCASSLEGIYNSPLHFGNGTRLTVT.